The 19 T cell receptor beta chains below were found in one sample sequenced in a study of blood T cell repertoires in COVID-19. Using immunoSEQ multiplex PCR, the repertoire was profiled, and TCRdb retains in-frame clones only, with some absent. The profile covers 150,000 to 200,000 clones, with 75% to 90% appearing a single time and around 7% taken by the ten largest. Input material: peripheral blood. These receptors all come from a woman between 35 and 50 years old with COVID-19, enrolled during active disease.

The chain combines TRBV7-2 with TRBJ2-3; no reliable D call. Trimming removed 0 bases from V and 2 bases from J, with 9 bases in between. The germline V gene has CDR1 SGHTA and CDR2 FQGNSA. The CDR3 has 15 residues. In DNA form, the CDR3 reads TGTGCCAGCAGCTTAGCCAGAGGATTCACAGATACGCAGTATTTT. This gives the protein CASSLARGFTDTQYF.

V and J are TRBV10-3 and TRBJ1-1; TRBD1 matches 8 bases. With V trimmed by 6 bases and J by 4 bases, 7 bases remained unmatched. CDR1 ENHRY and CDR2 SYGVKD come from the germline V gene. This CDR3 has 14 amino acids. As DNA, the CDR3 is TGTGCCATCAGCCCGGACAGGGCACCCACTGAAGCTTTCTTT. Protein product: CAISPDRAPTEAFF.

The gene calls are TRBV27 and TRBJ2-3; 13 nucleotides agree with TRBD2. Germline trimming cut 6 bases from V and 0 bases from J; bases unmatched to any gene: 9. CDR3 size: 18 residues. Germline-derived CDR1 and CDR2 are MNHEY and SMNVEV (reference sequence). In nucleotides, the CDR3 is TGTGCCAGCAGGCGTCCCGGGACTAGCGGGGCTAGCACAGATACGCAGTATTTT. Translated: CASRRPGTSGASTDTQYF.

The chain has TRBV5-4 and TRBJ1-2; the match to TRBD1 covers 9 bases. This CDR3 has 15 amino acids. Germline CDR1 SGHNT, CDR2 YYREEE (reference sequence). V dropped 0 bases and J dropped 4; count of bases not matched to a gene: 4. CDR3 in amino acids: CASSLAGQGIYGYTF. In nucleotides, the CDR3 is TGTGCCAGCAGCTTGGCGGGACAGGGTATCTATGGCTACACCTTC. The full variable domain, with the rest looked up from reference TRBV5-4 and TRBJ1-2, is ETGVTQSPTHLIKTRGQQVTLRCSSQSGHNTVSWYQQALGQGPQFIFQYYREEENGRGNFPPRFSGLQFPNYSSELNVNALELDDSALYLCASSLAGQGIYGYTFGSGTRLTVV.

This chain connects TRBV9 to TRBJ1-5; D gene unclear. This CDR3 comprises 14 residues. Looked up from germline, CDR1 is SGDLS and CDR2 is YYNGEE. With 0 bases removed from V and 7 bases from J, the gap between germline ends came to 11 bases. In DNA, the CDR3 is TGTGCCAGCAGCGTAGTGCCGGGAAACCAGCCCCAGCATTTT. This sequence encodes CASSVVPGNQPQHF. Drawing the rest from reference TRBV9 and TRBJ1-5, the complete variable domain is DSGVTQTPKHLITATGQRVTLRCSPRSGDLSVYWYQQSLDQGLQFLIQYYNGEERAKGNILERFSAQQFPDLHSELNLSSLELGDSALYFCASSVVPGNQPQHFGDGTRLSIL.

With respect to this clone: A junction end diverges from the germline sequence, so it may reflect a read error. The J gene is TRBJ2-3, the V gene TRBV5-1; 12 bases map to TRBD2. Germline V gene sequence: CDR1 SGHRS, CDR2 YFSETQ. The CDR3 extends over 19 amino acids. Written as DNA, the CDR3 is TGCGCCCGCAGCTACCGGGGTCTAGCGGGGGGGCCCTTGACAGATACGCAGTATTTT. Its translation: CARSYRGLAGGPLTDTQYF.

The chain employs TRBV27 and TRBJ2-7, with 8 bases identical to TRBD1. CDR3 length: 16 amino acids. Looked up from germline, CDR1 is MNHEY and CDR2 is SMNVEV (reference sequence). V shed 2 bases, J shed 0 bases, and the junction held 6 bases outside the gene matches. For the CDR3, the DNA is TGTGCCAGCAGTTTACGGACAGGGTTTTTCTCCTACGAGCAGTACTTC. This gives the protein CASSLRTGFFSYEQYF.

The genes are TRBV7-9 and TRBJ2-7; 7 bases map to TRBD1. CDR1 and CDR2 from the germline V gene are SEHNR and FQNEAQ (reference sequence). The trim removed 5 bases at V and 2 bases at J, leaving 9 bases unmatched. This CDR3 has 15 residues. This CDR3 reads CASSISGTEPYEQYF. The CDR3 coding sequence is TGTGCCAGCAGCATATCCGGGACAGAGCCCTACGAGCAGTACTTC.

The chain links TRBV7-9 to TRBJ2-3, with 16 bases identical to TRBD2. With 4 bases clipped from V and 0 bases from J, the junction kept 4 bases outside the gene matches. Looked up from germline, CDR1 is SEHNR and CDR2 is FQNEAQ (reference sequence). This CDR3 spans 18 amino acids. DNA for the CDR3: TGTGCCAGCAGCTCCGGGACTAGCGGGAGGGGTAGCACAGATACGCAGTATTTT. Protein product: CASSSGTSGRGSTDTQYF.

This clone is a singleton in its sample. The CDR3 DNA reads as TGTGCCAGCAGCGTGACAGGCTCTCCGATGGCTTTCTTT. Encoded protein: CASSVTGSPMAFF. The chain uses TRBV7-3 and TRBJ1-1; tentative D call: TRBD1 (6 bases). V dropped 5 bases and J dropped 11 bases, with 18 bases sitting between them. CDR1 and CDR2 (germline): SGHTA, FQGTGA. This CDR3 has 13 residues. The full variable domain, rest sourced from reference TRBV7-3 and TRBJ1-1, is GAGVSQTPSNKVTEKGKYVELRCDPISGHTALYWYRQSLGQGPEFLIYFQGTGAADDSGLPNDRFFAVRPEGSVSTLKIQRTERGDSAVYLCASSVTGSPMAFFGQGTRLTVV.

The chain recombines TRBV5-1 with TRBJ1-5; 10 bases align to TRBD1. The junction had 1 base not matched to a gene; V was cut back by 0 bases and J by 7 bases. This CDR3 comprises 14 residues. CDR1 SGHRS and CDR2 YFSETQ come from the germline V gene. The CDR3 loop reads CASSLATGGQPQHF. The CDR3 DNA reads TGCGCCAGCAGCTTGGCGACAGGGGGCCAGCCCCAGCATTTT.

The V gene is TRBV7-3, the J gene TRBJ1-2, with no clear D. V was pared by 5 bases and J by 6 bases, with 7 bases between. Germline V gives CDR1 SGHTA, CDR2 FQGTGA. CDR3 size: 11 residues. The CDR3 loop is CASSPRDGYTF. CDR3 coding DNA: TGTGCCAGCAGCCCGAGGGATGGCTACACCTTC.

The chain employs TRBV13 and TRBJ1-6, with 7 bases aligning to TRBD1. The J segment lost 5 bases and the V segment lost 3 bases, leaving 10 bases of the junction unmatched. The germline V gene encodes CDR1 PRHDT and CDR2 FYEKMQ (reference sequence). The CDR3 is 17 amino acids. CDR3 in amino acids: CASSFVGQFSNNSPLHF. Here the CDR3 DNA reads TGTGCCAGCAGCTTCGTGGGACAGTTCTCTAATAATTCACCCCTCCACTTT.

This clone occurred once. J is TRBJ2-7 and V is TRBV27; 8 bases fit TRBD1. With 0 bases clipped from V and 4 bases from J, the junction kept 5 bases outside the gene matches. Per germline, CDR1 MNHEY and CDR2 SMNVEV (reference sequence). There are 15 residues in the CDR3. The CDR3 coding sequence is TGTGCCAGCAGTTTATCCTCCGGGACAGGATACGAGCAGTACTTC. The encoded protein is CASSLSSGTGYEQYF.

This chain connects TRBV6-5 to TRBJ1-2, with no clear D. Germline loops: CDR1 MNHEY, CDR2 SVGAGI. Trimming left V 0 bases short and J 2 bases short, with 10 bases between. This CDR3 has 15 amino acids. CDR3 loop: CASSYSEGANYGYTF. DNA of the CDR3: TGTGCCAGCAGTTACTCCGAGGGCGCAAACTATGGCTACACCTTC.

Concerning this clone itself: A single base separates this from a much larger clone, so it may be a read error. Distinct nucleotide sequences in the sample also encode this CDR3. The V call is TRBV12-3 or TRBV12-4, the J call TRBJ1-2; 7 nucleotides line up with TRBD1. This CDR3 spans 13 amino acids. Trimming cost V 5 bases and J 1 base; bases outside gene matches: 1. The CDR3 sequence is CASSRDSNYGYTF. Here the CDR3 DNA reads TGTGCCAGCAGTAGGGACAGTAACTATGGCTACACCTTC.

The chain carries TRBV5-1 and TRBJ1-1, with 7 nucleotides matching TRBD1. Germline V gene lookup returns CDR1 SGHRS and CDR2 YFSETQ. This CDR3 spans 14 amino acids. Germline trimming cut 10 bases from V and 4 bases from J; bases unmatched to any gene: 13. As DNA, the CDR3 is TGCGCCGGAAAAGTATACACAGGGGTCACTGAAGCTTTCTTT. Its protein product is CAGKVYTGVTEAFF.

This chain uses TRBV12-5 with TRBJ1-2; D is uncertain. Germline CDR1 and CDR2: LGHNT and FRNRAP. V dropped 0 bases and J dropped 4 bases, with 3 bases sitting between them. This CDR3 has 12 amino acids. CDR3 DNA sequence: TGTGCTAGTGGTTTGGTCGGCTATGGCTACACCTTC. It translates to CASGLVGYGYTF. The full variable domain, its missing parts supplied by reference TRBV12-5 and TRBJ1-2, is DARVTQTPRHKVTEMGQEVTMRCQPILGHNTVFWYRQTMMQGLELLAYFRNRAPLDDSGMPKDRFSAEMPDATLATLKIQPSEPRDSAVYFCASGLVGYGYTFGSGTRLTVV.

The rearrangement joins TRBV11-2 to TRBJ2-5, with a possible D match to TRBD1 (6 bases). Trimming took 1 base from V and 5 from J, leaving 14 bases between them. The CDR3 loop spans 15 amino acids. CDR1 SGHAT and CDR2 FQNNGV come from the germline V gene. The CDR3 sequence is CASSLVGGFGETQYF. The CDR3 DNA reads TGTGCCAGCAGCTTAGTAGGGGGATTCGGGGAGACCCAGTACTTC.